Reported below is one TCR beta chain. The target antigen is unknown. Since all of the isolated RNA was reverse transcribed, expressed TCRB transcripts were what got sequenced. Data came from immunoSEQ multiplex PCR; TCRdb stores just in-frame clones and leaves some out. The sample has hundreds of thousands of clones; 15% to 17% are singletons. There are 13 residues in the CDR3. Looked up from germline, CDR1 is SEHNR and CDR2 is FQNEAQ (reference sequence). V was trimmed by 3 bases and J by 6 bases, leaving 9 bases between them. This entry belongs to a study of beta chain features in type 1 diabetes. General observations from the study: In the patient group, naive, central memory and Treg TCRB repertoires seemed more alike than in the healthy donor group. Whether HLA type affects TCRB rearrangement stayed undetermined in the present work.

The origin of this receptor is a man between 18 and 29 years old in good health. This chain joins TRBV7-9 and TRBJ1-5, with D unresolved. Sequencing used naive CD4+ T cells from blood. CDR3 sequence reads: CASSLEEGQPQHF. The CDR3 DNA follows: TGTGCCAGCAGCTTGGAGGAGGGTCAGCCCCAGCATTTT.